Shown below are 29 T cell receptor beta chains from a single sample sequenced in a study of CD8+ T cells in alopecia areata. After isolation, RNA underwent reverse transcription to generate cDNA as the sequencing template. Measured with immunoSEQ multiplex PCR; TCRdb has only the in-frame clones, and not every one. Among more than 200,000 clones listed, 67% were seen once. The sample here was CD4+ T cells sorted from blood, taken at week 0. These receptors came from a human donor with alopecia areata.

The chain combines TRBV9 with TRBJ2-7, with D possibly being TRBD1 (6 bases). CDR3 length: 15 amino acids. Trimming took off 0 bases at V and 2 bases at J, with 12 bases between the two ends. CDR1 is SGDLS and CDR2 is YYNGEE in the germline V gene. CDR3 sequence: CASSVGTVLTYEQYF. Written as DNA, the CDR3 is TGTGCCAGCAGCGTAGGGACAGTTCTAACCTACGAGCAGTACTTC.

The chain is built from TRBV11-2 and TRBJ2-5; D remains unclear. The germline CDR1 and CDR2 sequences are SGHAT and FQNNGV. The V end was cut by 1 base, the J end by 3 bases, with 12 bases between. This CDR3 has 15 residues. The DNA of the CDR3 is TGTGCCAGCAGCTTAGGTGCACGGCCGGAAGAGACCCAGTACTTC. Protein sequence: CASSLGARPEETQYF.

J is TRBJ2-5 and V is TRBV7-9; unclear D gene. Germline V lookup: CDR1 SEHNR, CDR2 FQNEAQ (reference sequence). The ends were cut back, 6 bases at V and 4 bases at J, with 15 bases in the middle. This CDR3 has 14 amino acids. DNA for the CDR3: TGTGCCAGCAGTGTACGTCCGGTGACAGAGACCCAGTACTTC. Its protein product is CASSVRPVTETQYF.

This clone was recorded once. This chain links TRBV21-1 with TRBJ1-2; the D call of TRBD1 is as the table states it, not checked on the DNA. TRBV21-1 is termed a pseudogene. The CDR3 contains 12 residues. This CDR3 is CASPRGNYGYTF. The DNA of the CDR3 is TGTGCCAGCCCCAGGGGTAACTATGGCTACACCTTC.

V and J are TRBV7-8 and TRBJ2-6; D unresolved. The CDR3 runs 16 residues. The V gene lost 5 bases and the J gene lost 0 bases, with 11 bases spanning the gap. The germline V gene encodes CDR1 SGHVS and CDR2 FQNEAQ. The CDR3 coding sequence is TGTGCCAGCAGCGTACCGCCAGCCTCTGGGGCCAACGTCCTGACTTTC. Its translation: CASSVPPASGANVLTF.

This CDR3 reads CAWSLKGSGVREQYF. The CDR3 bases are TGTGCCTGGAGTCTGAAAGGGAGTGGAGTACGAGAACAGTACTTC. V gene TRBV30 combines with J gene TRBJ2-7; D possibly corresponds to TRBD2 (5 bases). V was trimmed by 2 bases and J by 10 bases, leaving 24 bases between them. The CDR3 length is 15 residues. CDR1 and CDR2 from the germline V gene are GTSNPN and SVGIG (reference sequence).

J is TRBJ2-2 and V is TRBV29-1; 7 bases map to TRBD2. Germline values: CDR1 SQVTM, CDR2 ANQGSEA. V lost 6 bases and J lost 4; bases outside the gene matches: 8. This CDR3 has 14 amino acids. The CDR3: CSVAGTTFTGELFF. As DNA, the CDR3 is TGCAGCGTCGCCGGGACTACCTTCACCGGGGAGCTGTTTTTT.

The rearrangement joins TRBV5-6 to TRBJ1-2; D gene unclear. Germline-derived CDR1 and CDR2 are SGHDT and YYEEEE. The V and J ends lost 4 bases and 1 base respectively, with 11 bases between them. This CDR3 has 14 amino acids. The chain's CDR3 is CASSLKPVNYGYTF. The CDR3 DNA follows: TGTGCCAGCAGCCTCAAACCCGTTAACTATGGCTACACCTTC.

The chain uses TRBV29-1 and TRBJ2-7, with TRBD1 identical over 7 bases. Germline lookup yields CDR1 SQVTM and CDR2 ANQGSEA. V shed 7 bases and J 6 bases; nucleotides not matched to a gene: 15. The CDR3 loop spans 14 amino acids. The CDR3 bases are TGCAGCGCCTACCCGGGACAGCGGACGGGCGAGCAGTACTTC. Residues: CSAYPGQRTGEQYF.

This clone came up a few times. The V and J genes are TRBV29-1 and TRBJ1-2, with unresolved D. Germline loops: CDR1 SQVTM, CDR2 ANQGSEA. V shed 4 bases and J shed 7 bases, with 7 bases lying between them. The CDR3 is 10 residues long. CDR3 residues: CSVVGLGYTF. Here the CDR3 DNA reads TGCAGCGTTGTAGGGCTTGGCTACACCTTC.

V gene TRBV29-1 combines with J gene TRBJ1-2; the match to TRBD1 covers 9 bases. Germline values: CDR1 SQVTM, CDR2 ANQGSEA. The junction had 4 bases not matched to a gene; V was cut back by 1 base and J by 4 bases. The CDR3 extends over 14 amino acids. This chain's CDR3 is CSVEGTGDSYGYTF. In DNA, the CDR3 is TGCAGCGTTGAAGGGACAGGGGATAGCTATGGCTACACCTTC.

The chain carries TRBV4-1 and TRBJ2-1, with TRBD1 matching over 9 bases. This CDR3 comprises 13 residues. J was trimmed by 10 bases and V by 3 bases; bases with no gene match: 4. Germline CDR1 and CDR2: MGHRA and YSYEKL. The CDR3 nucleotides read TGCGCCAGCAGCCAGCACGGACAGGGGGAGCAGTTCTTC. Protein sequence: CASSQHGQGEQFF.

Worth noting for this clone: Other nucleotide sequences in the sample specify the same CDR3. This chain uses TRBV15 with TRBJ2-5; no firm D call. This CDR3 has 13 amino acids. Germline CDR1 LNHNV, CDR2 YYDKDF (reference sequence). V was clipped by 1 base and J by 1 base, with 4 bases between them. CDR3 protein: CATSRGVQETQYF. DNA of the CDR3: TGTGCCACCAGCAGAGGAGTCCAAGAGACCCAGTACTTC.

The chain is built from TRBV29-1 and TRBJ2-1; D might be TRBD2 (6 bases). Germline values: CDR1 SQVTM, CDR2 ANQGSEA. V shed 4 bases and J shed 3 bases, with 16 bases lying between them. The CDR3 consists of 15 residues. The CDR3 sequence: CSVAAGRFFYNEQFF. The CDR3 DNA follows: TGCAGCGTTGCAGCGGGTCGGTTTTTCTACAATGAGCAGTTCTTC.

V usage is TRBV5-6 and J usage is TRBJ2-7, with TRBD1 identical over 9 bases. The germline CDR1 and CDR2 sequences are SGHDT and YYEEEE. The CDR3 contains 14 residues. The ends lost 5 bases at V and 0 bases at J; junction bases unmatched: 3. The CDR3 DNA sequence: TGTGCCAGCAGAAGGACAGGGGACTCCTACGAGCAGTACTTC. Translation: CASRRTGDSYEQYF.

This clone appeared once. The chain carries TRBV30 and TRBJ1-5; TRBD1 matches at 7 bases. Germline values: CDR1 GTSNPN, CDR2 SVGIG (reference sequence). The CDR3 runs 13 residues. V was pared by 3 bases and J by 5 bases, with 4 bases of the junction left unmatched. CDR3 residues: CAWRGRGDQPQHF. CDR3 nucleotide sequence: TGTGCCTGGAGGGGCAGGGGGGATCAGCCCCAGCATTTT.

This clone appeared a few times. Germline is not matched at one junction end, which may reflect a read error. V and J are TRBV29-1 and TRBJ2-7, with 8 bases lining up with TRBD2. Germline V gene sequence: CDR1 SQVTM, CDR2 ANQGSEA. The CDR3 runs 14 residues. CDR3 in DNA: TGCAGCGTTGAAATCGGGACTAGGTCCTCCGAGCAGTACTTC. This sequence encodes CSVEIGTRSSEQYF.

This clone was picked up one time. The CDR3 nucleotides are TGTGCCAGCAGCTTGGTTTTACGGAGCTCCTACAATGAGCAGTTCTTC. Amino acids: CASSLVLRSSYNEQFF. V gene TRBV5-7 combines with J gene TRBJ2-1; D gene unclear. TRBV5-7 is marked as an open reading frame, function uncertain. CDR3 length: 16 amino acids. The V gene lost 0 bases and the J gene lost 0 bases, with 10 bases spanning the gap.

CDR3 region: CAISEIENTEAFF. The CDR3 DNA sequence: TGTGCCATCAGTGAAATAGAGAACACTGAAGCTTTCTTT. The chain uses TRBV10-3 and TRBJ1-1; D ambiguous. Germline CDR1 reads ENHRY; CDR2 reads SYGVKD. CDR3 length: 13 residues. With 3 bases removed from V and 1 base from J, the gap between germline ends came to 6 bases.

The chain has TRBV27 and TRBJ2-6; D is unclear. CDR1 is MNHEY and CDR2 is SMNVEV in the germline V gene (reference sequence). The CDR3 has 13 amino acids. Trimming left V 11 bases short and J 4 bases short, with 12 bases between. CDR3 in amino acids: CAAATLGANVLTF. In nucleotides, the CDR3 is TGTGCCGCCGCTACGCTGGGGGCCAACGTCCTGACTTTC.

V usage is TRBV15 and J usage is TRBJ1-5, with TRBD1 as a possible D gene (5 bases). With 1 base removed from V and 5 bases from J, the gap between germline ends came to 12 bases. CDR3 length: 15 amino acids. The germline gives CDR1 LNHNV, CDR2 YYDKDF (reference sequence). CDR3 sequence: CATSRGGVTDQPQHF. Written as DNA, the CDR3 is TGTGCCACCAGCAGAGGGGGGGTTACAGATCAGCCCCAGCATTTT.

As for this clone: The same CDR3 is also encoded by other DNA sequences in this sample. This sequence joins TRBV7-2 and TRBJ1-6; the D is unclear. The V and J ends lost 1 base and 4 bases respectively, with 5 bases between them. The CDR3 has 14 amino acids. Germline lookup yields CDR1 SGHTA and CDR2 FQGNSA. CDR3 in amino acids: CASSLGPYNSPLHF. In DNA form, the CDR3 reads TGTGCCAGCAGCTTAGGGCCATATAATTCACCCCTCCACTTT.

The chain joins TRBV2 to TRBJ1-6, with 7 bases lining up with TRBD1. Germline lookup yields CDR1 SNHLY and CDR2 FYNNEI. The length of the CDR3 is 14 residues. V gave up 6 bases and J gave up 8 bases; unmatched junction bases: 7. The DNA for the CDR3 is TGTGCCAGCAGAGGGACAGCCATGGATTCACCCCTCCACTTT. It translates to CASRGTAMDSPLHF.

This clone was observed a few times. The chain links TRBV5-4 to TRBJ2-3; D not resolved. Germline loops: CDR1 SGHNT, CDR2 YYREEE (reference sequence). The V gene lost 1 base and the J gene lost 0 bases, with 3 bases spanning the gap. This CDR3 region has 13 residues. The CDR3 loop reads CASSLTSTDTQYF. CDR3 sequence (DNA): TGTGCCAGCAGCTTGACTAGCACAGATACGCAGTATTTT.

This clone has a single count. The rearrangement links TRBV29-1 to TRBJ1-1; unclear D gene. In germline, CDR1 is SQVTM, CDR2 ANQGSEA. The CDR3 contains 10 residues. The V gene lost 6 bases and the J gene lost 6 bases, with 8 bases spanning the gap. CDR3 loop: CSVAKAEAFF. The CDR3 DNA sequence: TGCAGCGTGGCTAAGGCTGAAGCTTTCTTT. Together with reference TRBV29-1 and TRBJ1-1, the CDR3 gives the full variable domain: SAVISQKPSRDICQRGTSLTIQCQVDSQVTMMFWYRQQPGQSLTLIATANQGSEATYESGFVIDKFPISRPNLTFSTLTVSNMSPEDSSIYLCSVAKAEAFFGQGTRLTVV.

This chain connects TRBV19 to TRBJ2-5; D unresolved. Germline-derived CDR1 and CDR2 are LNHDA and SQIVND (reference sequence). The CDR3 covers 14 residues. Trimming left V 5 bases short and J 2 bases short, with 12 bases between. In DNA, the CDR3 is TGTGCCAGTAGTTCCCTGGGCAGACAAGAGACCCAGTACTTC. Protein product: CASSSLGRQETQYF. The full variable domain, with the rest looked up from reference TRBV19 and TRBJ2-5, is DGGITQSPKYLFRKEGQNVTLSCEQNLNHDAMYWYRQDPGQGLRLIYYSQIVNDFQKGDIAEGYSVSREKKESFPLTVTSAQKNPTAFYLCASSSLGRQETQYFGPGTRLLVL.

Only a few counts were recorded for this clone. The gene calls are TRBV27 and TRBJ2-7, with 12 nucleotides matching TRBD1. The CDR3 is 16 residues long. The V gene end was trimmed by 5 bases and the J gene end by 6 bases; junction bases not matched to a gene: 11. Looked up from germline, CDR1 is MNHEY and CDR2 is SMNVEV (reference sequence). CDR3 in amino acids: CASSPRDRGRIGEQYF. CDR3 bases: TGTGCCAGCAGTCCCCGGGACAGGGGGCGAATAGGCGAGCAGTACTTC.

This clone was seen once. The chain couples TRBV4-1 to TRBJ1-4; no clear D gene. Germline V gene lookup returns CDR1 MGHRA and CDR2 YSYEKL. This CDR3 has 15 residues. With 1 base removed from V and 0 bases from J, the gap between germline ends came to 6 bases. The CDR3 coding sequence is TGCGCCAGCAGCCAAGTTGGAGCAACTAATGAAAAACTGTTTTTT. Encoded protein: CASSQVGATNEKLFF.

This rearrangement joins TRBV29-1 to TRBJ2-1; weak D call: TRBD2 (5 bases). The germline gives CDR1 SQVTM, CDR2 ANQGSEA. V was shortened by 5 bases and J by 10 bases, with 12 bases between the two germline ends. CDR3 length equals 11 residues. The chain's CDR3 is CSVPRGREQFF. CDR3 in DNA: TGCAGCGTTCCCCGGGGTAGAGAGCAGTTCTTC.